The sequence of this T cell receptor (beta chain) was determined in a study of blood T cell repertoires in COVID-19. Study-wide background: The United States, Italy and Spain supplied acute and convalescent COVID-19 samples. T cells, B-cell-depleted T cells, or PBMCs provided the cDNA or gDNA that served as material.

Under the authors' procedure: Amplification of reference gene primers was used by the study to estimate nucleated cell counts. The repertoire was sequenced with immunoSEQ multiplex PCR; TCRdb's copy has only in-frame clones and lacks some. The DNA was the basis for D and trimming; V, J and clone size are from that table. The table includes hundreds of thousands of clones, 86% detected once. This CDR3 is built from 14 residues. J lost 5 bases, V lost 0 bases, and 3 bases had no gene match. Germline assignment: CDR1 KGHSH and CDR2 LQKENI. Sequenced input: peripheral blood. The chain uses TRBV18 and TRBJ2-7; 8 nucleotides line up with TRBD2. The receptor's source is an older man with acute or convalescent COVID-19. The CDR3 coding sequence is TGTGCCAGCTCACCACCGCCGGGAGGGGACGAGCAGTACTTC. Its translation is CASSPPPGGDEQYF.